This T cell receptor (beta chain) was captured in a study of T cells in Graves' hyperthyroidism and ophthalmopathy. The germline gives CDR1 SNHLY, CDR2 FYNNEI. This CDR3 comprises 12 residues. There are many counts of this clonotype. Its ends do not fully match the called genes, so a read error is possible. Using RNA transcripts as the source, TCR beta CDR3 regions were amplified. A set of HTBI primers served as the primers for a first-round RT-PCR of the TCR CDR3. Via MiXCR, TCRdb re-called the multiplex PCR reads, giving one row per CDR3 protein. The repertoire has 480,000 or so distinct CDR3 sequences, approximately 15% of them found once; the top ten carry less than 20%.

The TCR sequence derives from a woman between 18 and 29 years old with Graves' hyperthyroidism. The rearrangement joins TRBV2 to TRBJ2-1, with D possibly matching TRBD2 (5 bases). Input material: blood. CDR3 nucleotide sequence: TGTGCCAGCAGTGAACTGCCCGGGAAGGGTGTCTTC. Its translation: CASSELPGKGVF.